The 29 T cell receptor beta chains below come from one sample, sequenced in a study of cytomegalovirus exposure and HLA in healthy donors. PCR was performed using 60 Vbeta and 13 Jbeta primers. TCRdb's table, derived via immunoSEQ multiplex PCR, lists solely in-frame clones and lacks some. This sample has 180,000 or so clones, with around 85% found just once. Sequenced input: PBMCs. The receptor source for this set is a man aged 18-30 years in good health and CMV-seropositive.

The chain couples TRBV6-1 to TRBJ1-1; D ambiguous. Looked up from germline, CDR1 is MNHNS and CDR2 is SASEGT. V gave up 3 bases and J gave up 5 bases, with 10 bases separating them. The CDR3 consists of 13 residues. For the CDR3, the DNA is TGTGCCAGCAGTGAGTTTCCTGTGACTGAAGCTTTCTTT. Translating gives CASSEFPVTEAFF.

CDR3 in amino acids: CASSIWGTEPGELFF. The CDR3 coding sequence is TGTGCCAGTAGTATTTGGGGGACAGAGCCCGGGGAGCTGTTTTTT. This chain uses TRBV19 with TRBJ2-2; 7 nucleotides match TRBD1. CDR1 is LNHDA and CDR2 is SQIVND in the germline V gene (reference sequence). The CDR3 covers 15 residues. After removal of 3 bases from V and 6 bases from J, the junction contained 7 bases not matched to a gene. Combining the CDR3 with reference TRBV19 and TRBJ2-2 gives the whole variable domain DGGITQSPKYLFRKEGQNVTLSCEQNLNHDAMYWYRQDPGQGLRLIYYSQIVNDFQKGDIAEGYSVSREKKESFPLTVTSAQKNPTAFYLCASSIWGTEPGELFFGEGSRLTVL.

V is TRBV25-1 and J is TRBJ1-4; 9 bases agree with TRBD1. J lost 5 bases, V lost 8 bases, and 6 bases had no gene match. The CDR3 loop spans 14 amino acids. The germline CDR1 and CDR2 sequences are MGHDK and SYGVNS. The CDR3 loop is CASWIQGANEKLFF. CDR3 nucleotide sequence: TGTGCCAGCTGGATACAGGGGGCAAATGAAAAACTGTTTTTT.

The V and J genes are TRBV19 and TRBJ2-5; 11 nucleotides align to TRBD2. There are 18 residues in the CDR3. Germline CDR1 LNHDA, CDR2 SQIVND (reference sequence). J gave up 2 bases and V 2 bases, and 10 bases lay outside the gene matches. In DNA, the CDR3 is TGTGCCAGTAGTATACCCTCTACGGGACTAGCGGAGCAAGAGACCCAGTACTTC. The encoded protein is CASSIPSTGLAEQETQYF.

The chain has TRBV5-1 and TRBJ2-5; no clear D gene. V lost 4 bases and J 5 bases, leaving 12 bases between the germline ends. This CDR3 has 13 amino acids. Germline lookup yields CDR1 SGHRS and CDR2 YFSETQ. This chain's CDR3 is CASSLQSMETQYF. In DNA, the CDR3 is TGCGCCAGCAGCCTCCAGTCCATGGAGACCCAGTACTTC. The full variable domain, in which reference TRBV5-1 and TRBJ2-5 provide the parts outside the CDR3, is KAGVTQTPRYLIKTRGQQVTLSCSPISGHRSVSWYQQTPGQGLQFLFEYFSETQRNKGNFPGRFSGRQFSNSRSEMNVSTLELGDSALYLCASSLQSMETQYFGPGTRLLVL.

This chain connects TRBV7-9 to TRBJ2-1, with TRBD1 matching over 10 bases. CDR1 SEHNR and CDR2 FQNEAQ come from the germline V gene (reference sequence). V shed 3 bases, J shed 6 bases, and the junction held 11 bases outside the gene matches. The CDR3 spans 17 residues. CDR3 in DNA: TGTGCCAGCAGCTTCACCCTCCGGGACAGGGGAGGCAATGAGCAGTTCTTC. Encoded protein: CASSFTLRDRGGNEQFF. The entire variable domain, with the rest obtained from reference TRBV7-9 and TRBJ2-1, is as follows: DTGVSQNPRHKITKRGQNVTFRCDPISEHNRLYWYRQTLGQGPEFLTYFQNEAQLEKSRLLSDRFSAERPKGSFSTLEIQRTEQGDSAMYLCASSFTLRDRGGNEQFFGPGTRLTVL.

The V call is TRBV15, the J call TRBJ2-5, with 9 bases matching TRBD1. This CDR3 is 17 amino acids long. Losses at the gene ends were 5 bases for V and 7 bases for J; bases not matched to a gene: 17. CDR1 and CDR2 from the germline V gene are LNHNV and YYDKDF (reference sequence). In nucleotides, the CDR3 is TGTGCCACCAGCCTACCCGCCGGGGACAGGGTTGAAGGGACCCAGTACTTC. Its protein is CATSLPAGDRVEGTQYF.

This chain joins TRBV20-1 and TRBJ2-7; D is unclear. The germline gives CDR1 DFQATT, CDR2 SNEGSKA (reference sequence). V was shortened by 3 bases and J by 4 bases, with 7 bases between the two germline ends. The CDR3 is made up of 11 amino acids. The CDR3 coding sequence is TGCAGTGCTAGGTTTCGGTACGAGCAGTACTTC. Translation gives CSARFRYEQYF.

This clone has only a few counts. The CDR3, as DNA: TGTGCCAGCATTATGAACAGGGAACTCGGGGAGCTGTTTTTT. Translation gives CASIMNRELGELFF. V is TRBV6-6 and J is TRBJ2-2; D is perhaps TRBD1 (6 bases). Trimming removed 7 bases from V and 7 bases from J, with 16 bases in between. The germline V gene encodes CDR1 MNHNY and CDR2 SVGAGI (reference sequence). CDR3 length equals 14 residues.

The CDR3 is CASSIVGTGVTDTQYF. CDR3 DNA: TGTGCCAGTAGTATAGTTGGGACAGGGGTTACAGATACGCAGTATTTT. The rearrangement links TRBV19 to TRBJ2-3; 10 positions match TRBD1. J lost 3 bases, V lost 1 base, and 4 bases had no gene match. The CDR3 consists of 16 residues. Germline V gene lookup returns CDR1 LNHDA and CDR2 SQIVND (reference sequence).

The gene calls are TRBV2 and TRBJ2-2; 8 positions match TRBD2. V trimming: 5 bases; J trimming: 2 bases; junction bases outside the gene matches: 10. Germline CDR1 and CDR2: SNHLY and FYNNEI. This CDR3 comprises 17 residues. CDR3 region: CASSFERGSVNTGELFF. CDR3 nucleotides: TGTGCCAGCAGTTTCGAGCGGGGGAGTGTTAACACCGGGGAGCTGTTTTTT.

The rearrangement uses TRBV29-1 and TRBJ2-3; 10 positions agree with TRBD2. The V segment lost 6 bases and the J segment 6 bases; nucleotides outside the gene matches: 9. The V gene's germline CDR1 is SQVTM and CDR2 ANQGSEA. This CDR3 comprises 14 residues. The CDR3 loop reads CSVHSGGALDTQYF. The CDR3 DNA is TGCAGCGTCCACAGCGGGGGGGCTCTTGATACGCAGTATTTT.

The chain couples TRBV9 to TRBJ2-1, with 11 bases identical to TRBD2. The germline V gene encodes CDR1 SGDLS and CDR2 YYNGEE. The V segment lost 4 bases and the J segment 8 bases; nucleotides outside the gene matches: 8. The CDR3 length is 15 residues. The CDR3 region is CASSPRGTSGHEQFF. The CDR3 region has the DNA TGTGCCAGCAGCCCCCGGGGGACTAGCGGCCATGAGCAGTTCTTC.

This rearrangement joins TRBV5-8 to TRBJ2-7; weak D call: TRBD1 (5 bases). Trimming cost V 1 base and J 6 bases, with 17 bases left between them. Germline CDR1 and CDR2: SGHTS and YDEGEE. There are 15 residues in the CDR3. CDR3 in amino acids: CASSLLGRVETEQYF. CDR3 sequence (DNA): TGTGCCAGCAGCTTGCTTGGCAGGGTGGAGACCGAGCAGTACTTC.

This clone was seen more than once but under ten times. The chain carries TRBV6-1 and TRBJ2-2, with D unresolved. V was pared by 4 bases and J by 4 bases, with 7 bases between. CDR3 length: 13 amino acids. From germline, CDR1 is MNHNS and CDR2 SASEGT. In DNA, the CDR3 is TGTGCCAGCAGTGGTAGCTCCACCGGGGAGCTGTTTTTT. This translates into CASSGSSTGELFF.

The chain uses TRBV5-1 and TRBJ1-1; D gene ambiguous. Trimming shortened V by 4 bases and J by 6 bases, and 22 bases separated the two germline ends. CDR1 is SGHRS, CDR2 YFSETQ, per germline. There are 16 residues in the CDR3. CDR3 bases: TGCGCCAGCAGCATACAAATACGTCCTCTGTCCGCTGAAGCTTTCTTT. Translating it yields CASSIQIRPLSAEAFF.

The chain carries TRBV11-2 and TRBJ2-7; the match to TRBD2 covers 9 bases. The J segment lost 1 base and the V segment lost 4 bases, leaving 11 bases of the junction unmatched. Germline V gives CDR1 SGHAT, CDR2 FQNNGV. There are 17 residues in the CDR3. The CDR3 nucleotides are TGTGCCAGCAGCTCCGCGCGAGGAAGCGGGGGGTCCTACGAGCAGTACTTC. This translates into CASSSARGSGGSYEQYF.

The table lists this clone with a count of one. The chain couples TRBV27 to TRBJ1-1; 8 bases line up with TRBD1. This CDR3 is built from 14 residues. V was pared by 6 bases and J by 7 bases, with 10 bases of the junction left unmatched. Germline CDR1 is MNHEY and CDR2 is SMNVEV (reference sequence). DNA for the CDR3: TGTGCCAGCAGCCCAACAGGGGGAATACATGAAGCTTTCTTT. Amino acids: CASSPTGGIHEAFF.

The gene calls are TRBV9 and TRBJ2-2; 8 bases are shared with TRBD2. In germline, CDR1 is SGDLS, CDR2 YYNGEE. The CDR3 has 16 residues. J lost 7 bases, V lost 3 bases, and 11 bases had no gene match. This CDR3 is CASSEWPRGGVGELFF. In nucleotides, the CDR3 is TGTGCCAGCAGCGAGTGGCCTCGGGGGGGAGTCGGGGAGCTGTTTTTT.

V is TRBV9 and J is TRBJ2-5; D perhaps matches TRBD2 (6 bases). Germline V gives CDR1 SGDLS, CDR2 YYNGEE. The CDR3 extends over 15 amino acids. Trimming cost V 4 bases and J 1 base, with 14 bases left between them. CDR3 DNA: TGTGCCAGCAGCCAAGGGGCGGGGACCCAAGAGACCCAGTACTTC. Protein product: CASSQGAGTQETQYF.

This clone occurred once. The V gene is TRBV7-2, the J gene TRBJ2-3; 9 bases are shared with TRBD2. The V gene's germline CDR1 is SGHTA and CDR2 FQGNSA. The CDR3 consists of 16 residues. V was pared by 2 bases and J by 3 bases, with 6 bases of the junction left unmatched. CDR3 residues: CASSLLSGGSTDTQYF. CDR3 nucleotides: TGTGCCAGCAGCTTATTAAGCGGGGGGAGTACAGATACGCAGTATTTT.

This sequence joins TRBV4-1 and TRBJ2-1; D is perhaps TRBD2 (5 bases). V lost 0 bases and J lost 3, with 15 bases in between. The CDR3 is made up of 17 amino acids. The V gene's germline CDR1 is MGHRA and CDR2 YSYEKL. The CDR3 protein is CASSQEPYGGSYNEQFF. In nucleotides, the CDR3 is TGCGCCAGCAGCCAAGAACCCTACGGAGGAAGCTACAATGAGCAGTTCTTC.

This chain's CDR3 is CASSLVIGENTEAFF. The CDR3 region has the DNA TGTGCCAGCAGCTTAGTGATAGGGGAGAACACTGAAGCTTTCTTT. The chain links TRBV11-2 to TRBJ1-1; tentative D call: TRBD1 (5 bases). The CDR3 runs 15 residues. V was clipped by 1 base and J by 1 base, with 10 bases between them. CDR1 and CDR2 from the germline V gene are SGHAT and FQNNGV.

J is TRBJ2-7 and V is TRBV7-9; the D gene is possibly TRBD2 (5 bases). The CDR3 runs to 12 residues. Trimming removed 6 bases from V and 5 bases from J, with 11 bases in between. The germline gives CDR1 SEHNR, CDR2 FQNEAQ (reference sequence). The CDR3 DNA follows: TGTGCCAGCAGATCGACTATCGACGAGCAGTACTTC. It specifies CASRSTIDEQYF.

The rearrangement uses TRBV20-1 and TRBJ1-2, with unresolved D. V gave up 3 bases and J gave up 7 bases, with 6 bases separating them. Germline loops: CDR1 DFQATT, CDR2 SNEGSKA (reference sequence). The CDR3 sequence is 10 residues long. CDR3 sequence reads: CSAREGGYTF. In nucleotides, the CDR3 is TGCAGTGCTAGGGAGGGTGGCTACACCTTC.

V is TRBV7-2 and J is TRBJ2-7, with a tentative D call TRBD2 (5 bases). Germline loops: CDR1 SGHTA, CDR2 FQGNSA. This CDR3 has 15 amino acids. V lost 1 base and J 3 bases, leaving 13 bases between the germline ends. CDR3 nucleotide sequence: TGTGCCAGCAGCTTAGGAGGGTCTGGGTACTACGAGCAGTACTTC. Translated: CASSLGGSGYYEQYF. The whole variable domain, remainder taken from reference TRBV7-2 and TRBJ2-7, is GAGVSQSPSNKVTEKGKDVELRCDPISGHTALYWYRQSLGQGLEFLIYFQGNSAPDKSGLPSDRFSAERTGGSVSTLTIQRTQQEDSAVYLCASSLGGSGYYEQYFGPGTRLTVT.

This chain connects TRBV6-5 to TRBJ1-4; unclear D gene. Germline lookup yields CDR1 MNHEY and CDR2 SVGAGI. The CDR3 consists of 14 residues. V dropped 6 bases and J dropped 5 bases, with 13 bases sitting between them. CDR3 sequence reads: CASSRDGLNEKLFF. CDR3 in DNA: TGTGCCAGCAGCCGTGACGGGTTAAATGAAAAACTGTTTTTT.

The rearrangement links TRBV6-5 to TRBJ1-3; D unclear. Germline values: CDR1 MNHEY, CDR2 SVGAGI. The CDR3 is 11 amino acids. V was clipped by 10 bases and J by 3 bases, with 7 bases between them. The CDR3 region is CATTVGNTIYF. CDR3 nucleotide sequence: TGTGCCACTACAGTTGGAAACACCATATATTTT.

Here the CDR3 DNA reads TGTGCCAGCTCACCCCTACAGAGACCCTCTGGAAACACCATATATTTT. Amino acid sequence: CASSPLQRPSGNTIYF. V is TRBV18 and J is TRBJ1-3, with D hard to call. The CDR3 is made up of 16 amino acids. Germline values: CDR1 KGHSH, CDR2 LQKENI. With 3 bases removed from V and 0 bases from J, the gap between germline ends came to 12 bases.